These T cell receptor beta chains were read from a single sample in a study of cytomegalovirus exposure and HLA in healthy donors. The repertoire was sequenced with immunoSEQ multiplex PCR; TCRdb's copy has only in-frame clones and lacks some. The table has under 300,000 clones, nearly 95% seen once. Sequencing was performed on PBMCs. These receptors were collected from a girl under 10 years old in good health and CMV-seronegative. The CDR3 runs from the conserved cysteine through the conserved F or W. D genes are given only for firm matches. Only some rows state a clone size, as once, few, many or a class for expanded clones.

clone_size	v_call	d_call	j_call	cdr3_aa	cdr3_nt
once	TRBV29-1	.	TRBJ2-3	CNVEPRFRDTQYF	TGCAACGTTGAACCTAGGTTCCGGGATACGCAGTATTTT
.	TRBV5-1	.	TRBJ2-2	CASSSPPNTGELFF	TGCGCCAGCAGCTCCCCCCCTAACACCGGGGAGCTGTTTTTT
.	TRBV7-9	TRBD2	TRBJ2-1	CASSPTSGSWDEQFF	TGTGCCAGCAGCCCAACTAGCGGGAGCTGGGATGAGCAGTTCTTC
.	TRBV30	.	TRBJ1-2	CAWSNYLRSSGYTF	TGTGCCTGGAGTAATTACCTGCGGTCTTCGGGCTACACCTTC
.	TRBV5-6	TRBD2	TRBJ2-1	CASSPLLAGAYNEQFF	TGTGCCAGCAGCCCGCTACTAGCGGGGGCCTACAATGAGCAGTTCTTC
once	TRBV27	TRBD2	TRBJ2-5	CASSLRASGVLQETQYF	TGTGCCAGCAGTTTAAGGGCTAGCGGGGTCCTCCAAGAGACCCAGTACTTC
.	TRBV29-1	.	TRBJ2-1	CSAGGSEQFF	TGCAGCGCCGGAGGGTCTGAGCAGTTCTTC
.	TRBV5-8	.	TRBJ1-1	CASSPGQFWGYTEAFF	TGTGCCAGCAGCCCCGGACAGTTTTGGGGATACACTGAAGCTTTCTTT
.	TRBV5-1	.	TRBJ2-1	CASSLAYSYNEQFF	TGCGCCAGCAGCTTGGCCTACAGTTACAATGAGCAGTTCTTC
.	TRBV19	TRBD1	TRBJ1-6	CASMGQGSYNSPLHF	TGTGCCAGTATGGGACAGGGCTCCTATAATTCACCCCTCCACTTT
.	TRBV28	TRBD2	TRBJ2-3	CASSLAGDVDTQYF	TGTGCCAGCAGTTTAGCGGGGGACGTAGATACGCAGTATTTT
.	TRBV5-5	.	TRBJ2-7	CASSRQGFEQYF	TGTGCCAGCAGCCGGCAGGGCTTCGAGCAGTACTTC
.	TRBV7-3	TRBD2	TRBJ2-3	CASSSSRGRGGSDTQYF	TGTGCCAGCAGCTCCTCTCGGGGGCGGGGGGGCTCGGATACGCAGTATTTT
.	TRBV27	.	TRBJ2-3	CASSTPTDTQYF	TGTGCCAGCAGTACACCCACAGATACGCAGTATTTT
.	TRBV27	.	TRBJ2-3	CASSSYTPGLRATDTQYF	TGTGCCAGCAGTTCCTATACGCCGGGACTCCGAGCGACAGATACGCAGTATTTT
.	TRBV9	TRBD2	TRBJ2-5	CASSVGLSGGAETQYF	TGTGCCAGCAGCGTAGGATTGAGCGGGGGGGCGGAGACCCAGTACTTC
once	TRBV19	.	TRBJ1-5	CARWPLQGMNQPQHF	TGTGCCCGCTGGCCCCTCCAGGGGATGAATCAGCCCCAGCATTTT
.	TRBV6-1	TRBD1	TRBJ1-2	CASSAYRTGVPTNYGYTF	TGTGCCAGCAGTGCTTACAGGACAGGGGTCCCCACTAACTATGGCTACACCTTC
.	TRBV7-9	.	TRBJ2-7	CASSRGGYEQYF	TGTGCCAGCAGCCGAGGGGGCTACGAGCAGTACTTC
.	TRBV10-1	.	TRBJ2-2	CASSEGTGGPATGELFF	TGCGCCAGCAGTGAGGGTACCGGGGGGCCGGCGACCGGGGAGCTGTTTTTT
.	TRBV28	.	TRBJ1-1	CASSLLAVNTEAFF	TGTGCCAGCAGTTTGTTGGCCGTCAACACTGAAGCTTTCTTT
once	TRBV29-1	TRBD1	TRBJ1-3	CSADRAGGNTIYF	TGCAGCGCTGACAGGGCAGGTGGAAACACCATATATTTT
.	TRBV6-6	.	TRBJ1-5	CASSLPPPGSQPQHF	TGTGCCAGCAGTTTACCCCCGCCGGGGAGTCAGCCCCAGCATTTT
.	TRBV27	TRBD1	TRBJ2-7	CASSGTGDYEQYF	TGTGCCAGCAGCGGGACAGGGGACTACGAGCAGTACTTC
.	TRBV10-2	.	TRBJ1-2	CASSQNNHGYTF	TGCGCCAGCAGTCAAAACAACCATGGCTACACCTTC
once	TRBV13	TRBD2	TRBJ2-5	CASSLGGEETQYF	TGTGCCAGCAGCTTGGGGGGGGAAGAGACCCAGTACTTC
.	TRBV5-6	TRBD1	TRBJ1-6	CASSQGTDFSYNSPLHF	TGTGCCAGCAGCCAGGGGACAGACTTCTCCTATAATTCACCCCTCCACTTT
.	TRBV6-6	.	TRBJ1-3	CASSYSEGFGNTIYF	TGTGCCAGCAGTTACTCGGAGGGGTTCGGAAACACCATATATTTT
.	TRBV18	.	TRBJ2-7	CASSPQQGHSYEQYF	TGTGCCAGCTCACCACAGCAGGGACACTCCTACGAGCAGTACTTC
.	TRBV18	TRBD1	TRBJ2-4	CASSRQGALEGNIQYF	TGTGCCAGCTCAAGACAGGGGGCTCTCGAGGGAAACATTCAGTACTTC
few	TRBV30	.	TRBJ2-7	CAWSAGDINEQYF	TGTGCCTGGAGTGCCGGCGACATAAACGAGCAGTACTTC
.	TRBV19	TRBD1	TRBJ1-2	CASRGGQGADYGYTF	TGTGCCAGTAGGGGTGGACAGGGGGCCGACTATGGCTACACCTTC
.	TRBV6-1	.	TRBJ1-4	CASSSAAFGLFF	TGTGCCAGCAGTTCTGCGGCTTTTGGACTGTTTTTT